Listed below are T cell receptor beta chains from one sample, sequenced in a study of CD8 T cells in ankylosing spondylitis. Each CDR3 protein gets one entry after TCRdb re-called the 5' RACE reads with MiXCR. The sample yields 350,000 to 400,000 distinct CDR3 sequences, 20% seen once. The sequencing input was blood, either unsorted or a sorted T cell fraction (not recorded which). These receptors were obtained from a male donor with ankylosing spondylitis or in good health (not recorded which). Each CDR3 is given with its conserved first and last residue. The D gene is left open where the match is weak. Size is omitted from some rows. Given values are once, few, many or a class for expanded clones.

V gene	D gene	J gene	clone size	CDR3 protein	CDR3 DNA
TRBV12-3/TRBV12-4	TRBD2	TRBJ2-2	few	CASRPGLVVTGELFF	TGTGCCAGCAGACCGGGACTAGTGGTCACCGGGGAGCTGTTTTTT
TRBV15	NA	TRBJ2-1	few	CATSSPPGAEQFF	TGTGCCACCAGCAGCCCCCCGGGCGCAGAGCAGTTCTTC
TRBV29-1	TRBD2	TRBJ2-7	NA	CSVEVLGQTSGGLSYEQYF	TGCAGCGTTGAGGTTCTGGGGCAGACTAGCGGGGGTCTCTCCTACGAGCAGTACTTC
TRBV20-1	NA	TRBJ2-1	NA	CSAREVFGVTLDEQFF	TGCAGTGCTAGAGAGGTATTTGGGGTCACCTTGGATGAGCAGTTCTTC
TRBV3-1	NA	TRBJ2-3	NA	CASSQLAGGVTDTQYF	TGTGCCAGCAGCCAGCTTGCAGGGGGGGTGACGGATACGCAGTATTTT
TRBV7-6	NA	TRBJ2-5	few	CASSLAPTGHQETQYF	TGTGCCAGCAGCTTAGCCCCGACAGGCCACCAAGAGACCCAGTACTTC
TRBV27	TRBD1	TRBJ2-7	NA	CASSPQGAPDEQYF	TGTGCCAGCAGTCCTCAGGGGGCCCCCGACGAGCAGTACTTC
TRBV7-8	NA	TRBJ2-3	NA	CASSSGPSVPSPLGTDTQYF	TGTGCCAGCAGCTCAGGACCTAGTGTCCCCAGCCCGCTAGGAACAGATACGCAGTATTTT
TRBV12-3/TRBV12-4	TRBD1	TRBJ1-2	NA	CASRDRTGALPYGYTF	TGTGCCAGCAGAGACCGAACAGGGGCCCTACCCTATGGCTACACCTTC
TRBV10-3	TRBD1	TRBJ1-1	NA	CAIGDGTVNTEAFF	TGTGCCATCGGAGACGGGACAGTTAACACTGAAGCTTTCTTT
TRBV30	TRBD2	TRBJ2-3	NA	CAWGVGLGGVGTDTQYF	TGTGCCTGGGGTGTGGGTCTGGGAGGGGTCGGCACAGATACGCAGTATTTT
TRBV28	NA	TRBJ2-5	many	CASSFSGSAQETQYF	TGTGCCAGCAGTTTTTCGGGGTCGGCGCAAGAGACCCAGTACTTC
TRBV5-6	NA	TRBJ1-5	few	CASSRDGGRESQPQHF	TGTGCCAGCAGCCGGGACGGGGGGCGAGAGAGTCAGCCCCAGCATTTT
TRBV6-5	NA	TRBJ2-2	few	CASSYSWGNTEELFF	TGTGCCAGCAGTTATTCCTGGGGGAACACCGAGGAGCTGTTTTTT
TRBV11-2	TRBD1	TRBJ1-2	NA	CASSLSSEAGQGHYGYTF	TGTGCCAGCAGCTTATCAAGCGAAGCGGGACAGGGTCACTATGGCTACACCTTC
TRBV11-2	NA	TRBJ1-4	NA	CASSLAVGWQGEKLFF	TGTGCCAGCAGCTTAGCAGTCGGATGGCAGGGGGAAAAACTGTTTTTT
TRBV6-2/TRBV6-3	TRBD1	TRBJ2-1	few	CASSLAQGAGNEQFF	TGTGCCAGCAGTCTAGCTCAGGGGGCAGGGAATGAGCAGTTCTTC
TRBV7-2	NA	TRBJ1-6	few	CASSWIIPDSPLHF	TGTGCCAGCAGCTGGATCATCCCGGACTCACCCCTCCACTTT
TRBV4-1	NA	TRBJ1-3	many	CASSHPYPESGNTIYF	TGCGCCAGCAGCCACCCCTATCCCGAATCTGGAAACACCATATATTTT
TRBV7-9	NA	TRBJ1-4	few	CASSLDSPNEKLFF	TGTGCCAGCAGCTTGGACAGTCCTAATGAAAAACTGTTTTTT
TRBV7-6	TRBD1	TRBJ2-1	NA	CASSPGGWSGNEQFF	TGTGCCAGCAGTCCAGGGGGCTGGTCTGGCAATGAGCAGTTCTTC
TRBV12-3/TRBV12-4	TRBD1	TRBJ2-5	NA	CASSSRGRGRETQYF	TGTGCCAGCAGTTCCCGCGGCAGGGGGCGGGAGACCCAGTACTTC
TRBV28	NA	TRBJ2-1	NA	CASSPADLPYNEQFF	TGTGCCAGCAGCCCAGCGGACCTTCCCTACAATGAGCAGTTCTTC
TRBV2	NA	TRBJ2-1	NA	CASTPIGYNEQFF	TGTGCCAGCACCCCAATCGGGTACAATGAGCAGTTCTTC
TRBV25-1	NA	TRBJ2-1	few	CASTPGEYFKQFF	TGTGCCAGCACCCCCGGAGAGTACTTTAAGCAGTTCTTC
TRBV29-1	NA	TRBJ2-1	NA	CSVVNAAAEQFF	TGCAGCGTTGTGAATGCCGCCGCTGAGCAGTTCTTC
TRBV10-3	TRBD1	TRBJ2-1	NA	CATQTADRASWDEQFF	TGTGCCACCCAAACCGCGGACAGGGCTAGTTGGGATGAGCAGTTCTTC
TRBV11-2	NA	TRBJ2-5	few	CASSPSEGGAVTQYF	TGTGCCAGCAGTCCCTCGGAGGGGGGCGCGGTGACCCAGTACTTC
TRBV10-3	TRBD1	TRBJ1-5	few	CAISEDRASNQPQHF	TGTGCCATCAGTGAGGACAGGGCTAGCAATCAGCCCCAGCATTTT
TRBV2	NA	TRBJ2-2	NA	CASYSRSGELFF	TGTGCCAGTTATTCTAGGTCCGGGGAGCTGTTTTTT
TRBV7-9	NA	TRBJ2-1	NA	CASLHPWSSYNEQFF	TGTGCCAGCCTCCATCCCTGGAGCTCCTACAATGAGCAGTTCTTC
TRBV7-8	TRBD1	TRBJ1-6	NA	CASSQTGGGSPLHF	TGTGCCAGCAGCCAGACAGGGGGTGGTTCACCCCTCCACTTT
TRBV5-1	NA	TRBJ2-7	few	CASSATVPYEQYF	TGCGCCAGCAGCGCCACAGTTCCCTACGAGCAGTACTTC
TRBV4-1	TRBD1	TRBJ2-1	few	CASSQDRARGRFNEQFF	TGCGCCAGCAGCCAAGATCGTGCCAGGGGGCGCTTCAATGAGCAGTTCTTC
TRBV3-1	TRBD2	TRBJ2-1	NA	CASSPRTSGGAGNEQFF	TGTGCCAGCAGCCCCAGGACTAGCGGGGGGGCCGGGAATGAGCAGTTCTTC
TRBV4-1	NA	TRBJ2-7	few	CASSQDSSADAGYEQYF	TGCGCCAGCAGCCAAGACTCTTCGGCAGACGCGGGATACGAGCAGTACTTC
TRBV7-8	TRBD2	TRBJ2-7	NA	CASSLAPLGGGDNEQYF	TGTGCCAGCAGCTTAGCCCCCCTGGGGGGAGGGGATAATGAGCAGTACTTC
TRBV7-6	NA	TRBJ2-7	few	CASSLEGRGDYEQYF	TGTGCCAGCAGCTTAGAGGGCAGGGGTGACTACGAGCAGTACTTC
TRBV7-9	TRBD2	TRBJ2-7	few	CASSLSGLTYEQYF	TGTGCCAGCAGCCTATCGGGACTAACCTACGAGCAGTACTTC
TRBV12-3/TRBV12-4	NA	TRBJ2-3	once	CASTPSERSGTDTQYF	TGTGCCAGCACCCCGAGCGAGAGGTCTGGCACAGATACGCAGTATTTT
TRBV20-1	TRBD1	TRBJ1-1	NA	CSASLQGVNTEAFF	TGCAGTGCGAGCTTACAGGGGGTGAACACTGAAGCTTTCTTT
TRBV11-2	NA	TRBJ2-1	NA	CASSLRGDVRYNEQFF	TGTGCCAGCAGCTTAAGGGGGGACGTCCGATACAATGAGCAGTTCTTC
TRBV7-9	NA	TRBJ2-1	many	CASSFGNNEQFF	TGTGCCAGCAGTTTCGGTAACAATGAGCAGTTCTTC
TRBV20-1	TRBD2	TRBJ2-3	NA	CSARGGGGHYTDTQYF	TGCAGTGCTAGAGGGGGCGGGGGGCACTACACAGATACGCAGTATTTT
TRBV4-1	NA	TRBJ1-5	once	CASSQDRGLNQPQHF	TGCGCCAGCAGCCAAGATCGGGGACTAAATCAGCCCCAGCATTTT
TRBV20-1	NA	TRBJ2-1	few	CSARDERLPDNEQFF	TGCAGTGCTAGAGATGAAAGGCTGCCAGACAATGAGCAGTTCTTC
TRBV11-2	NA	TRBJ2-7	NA	CASTQPLDGGEQYF	TGTGCCAGCACCCAACCTTTGGATGGGGGCGAGCAGTACTTC
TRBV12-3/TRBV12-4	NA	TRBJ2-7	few	CASSRAQGPYEQYF	TGTGCCAGCAGCCGGGCTCAAGGGCCCTACGAGCAGTACTTC
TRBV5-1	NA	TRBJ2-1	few	CASSLPPYQGQFF	TGCGCCAGCAGCTTGCCCCCCTACCAAGGGCAGTTCTTC
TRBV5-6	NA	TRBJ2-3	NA	CASRTPGERADTQYF	TGTGCCAGCAGAACGCCCGGCGAGAGGGCAGATACGCAGTATTTT
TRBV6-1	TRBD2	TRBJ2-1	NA	CASSQTSAKSYNEQFF	TGTGCCAGCAGTCAAACTAGCGCCAAGTCCTACAATGAGCAGTTCTTC
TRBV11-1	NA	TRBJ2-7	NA	CASTESRLIGQLPYEQYF	TGTGCCAGCACCGAATCGCGATTAATAGGACAGCTCCCCTACGAGCAGTACTTC
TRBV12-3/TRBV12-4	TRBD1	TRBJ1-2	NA	CASRDSLVEGYTF	TGTGCCTCCCGGGACAGCCTAGTCGAGGGCTACACCTTC